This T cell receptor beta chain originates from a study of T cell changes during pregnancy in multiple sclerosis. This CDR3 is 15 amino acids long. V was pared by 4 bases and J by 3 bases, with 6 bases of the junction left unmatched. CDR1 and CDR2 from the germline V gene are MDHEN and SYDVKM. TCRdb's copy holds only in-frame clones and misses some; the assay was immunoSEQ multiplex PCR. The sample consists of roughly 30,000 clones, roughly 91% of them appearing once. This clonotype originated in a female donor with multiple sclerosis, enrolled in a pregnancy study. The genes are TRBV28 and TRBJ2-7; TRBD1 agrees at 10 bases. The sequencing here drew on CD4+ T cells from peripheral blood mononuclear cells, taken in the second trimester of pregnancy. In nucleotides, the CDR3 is TGTGCCAGCAGTTCCCCCGGGACAGGGGTCTACGAGCAGTACTTC. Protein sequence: CASSSPGTGVYEQYF.